This TCR beta chain derives from a study of T cells in Graves' hyperthyroidism and ophthalmopathy (dated by TCRdb to the late 2010s). In terms of the full investigation: Peripheral blood samples were taken at initial diagnosis, before any treatment was given. TCR V-J signatures able to tell the groups apart were searched for in a discovery cohort of 100 patients, of whom 43 had Graves' ophthalmopathy and about 60 had stable Graves' hyperthyroidism. An independent validation cohort of fewer than 20 hyperthyroidism patients and roughly 16 patients who later progressed to ophthalmopathy tested prospective prediction of ophthalmopathy. The approximately 100 discovery patients were randomly split 7:3 into training and test sets. The study also compared thyroid tissue and blood T-cell repertoires from 5 to 7 Graves' hyperthyroidism patients. Following sampling, methimazole starting at 30 mg daily was given to hyperthyroidism patients, and high-dose intravenous methylprednisolone was given to ophthalmopathy patients. The paper reports TCR Vbeta CDR3 sequencing of some 140 peripheral blood samples: 43 ophthalmopathy, fewer than 80 hyperthyroidism and some 17 progressor patients.

The TCR beta CDR3 regions were amplified from the RNA transcripts. A first-round RT-PCR of the TCR CDR3 used the HTBI primer set with the Qiagen OneStep RT-PCR kit. Libraries were constructed in a second round of multiplex PCR, after which size selection and purification were carried out. Paired-end sequencing of the libraries was performed with 100 bp reads on an Illumina HiSeq2000. The authors processed their data as follows. SOAPnuke was used to process the raw data, removing reads that contained adapters or uncalled bases, had a mean Phred below 15, or lacked an exact match to the constant primer or identifier. High-quality paired reads were merged with COPE v1.2.5, and unique nucleotide sequences were defined as clonotypes. MiTCR v1.1 was used to align the clonotypes against IMGT TRBV, TRBD and TRBJ reference segments. Only V-J combinations with frequency above 0.0001, covering approximately 99% of repertoires, were analysed. A TCS score was defined as the ratio of F50 (clonal expansion) to E x V (chaos), with BLOSUM62-based TCRdist applied between CDR3 peptides within each V-J. Welch's t-statistics and random forest reduced around 520 V-J features to 13, which were used in a naive Bayes classifier (R e1071). TCRdb handled the public reads itself, with Q25 trimming in fastp and clone calling in MiXCR, and kept productive beta chains. CDR3 protein duplicates are merged, each entry listing the most common genes and DNA. TCRdb assigned the V and J calls; the authors' analysis was not used. The sample profile shows about 480,000 distinct CDR3 sequences; approximately 23% of them were found once. Of the sample, 45% to 50% is held by the ten largest clones.

Ophthalmopathy patients had moderately to severely active disease, Clinical Activity Score of at least 3, NOSPECS grade of at least 4, and duration under 3 months. The study excluded patients with uncontrolled infections, other autoimmune diseases, pregnancy or lactation. Clinical symptoms, serum thyroxine and TRAb, thyroid ultrasound, and orbital computed tomography formed the basis for the diagnoses. PBMCs were separated from 7.5 to 10 ml of fresh peripheral blood using Ficoll-Paque density gradient centrifugation. Total RNA was extracted using Trizol reagent, and RNA quality was assessed on an Agilent 2100 Bioanalyzer. CDR1 and CDR2, per the germline V gene, are SGHRS and YFSETQ. The cysteine opens and the phenylalanine closes a CDR3 of 13 amino acids. This entry keeps only the CDR3 DNA: 39 bases, framed from base 1. V lost 6 bases and J lost 1 base, and the count of bases not matched to a germline gene is 4.

Results and caveats for the whole study, not just this receptor: A model built on a 13 V-J signature distinguished ophthalmopathy from stable hyperthyroidism, reaching around 90% sensitivity and 81.08% specificity in cross-validation and 80%/75% in testing. No statistical method was used to set the sample size in advance, and investigators knew the group allocation. In validation, progression to ophthalmopathy was predicted by the model with almost 71% sensitivity and just over 72% specificity, a median of approximately 6.5 months before onset. Most expanded thyroid clonotypes (frequency above 0.001) were also detected in blood, suggesting blood repertoires may reflect thyroid immune responses.

Turning to this clonotype: What antigen it recognizes has not been identified. One base away there is no much larger clone; base qualities are not given.

The rearrangement joined TRBV5-1 to TRBJ2-7; TRBD1 agrees with 7 junctional bases. Sequenced input: blood. The receptor was isolated from a woman aged 70-85 years with Graves' ophthalmopathy. The CDR3 sequence is CASTGDSSYEQYF. The bases read TGCGCCAGCACCGGGGACAGTTCCTACGAGCAGTACTTC.